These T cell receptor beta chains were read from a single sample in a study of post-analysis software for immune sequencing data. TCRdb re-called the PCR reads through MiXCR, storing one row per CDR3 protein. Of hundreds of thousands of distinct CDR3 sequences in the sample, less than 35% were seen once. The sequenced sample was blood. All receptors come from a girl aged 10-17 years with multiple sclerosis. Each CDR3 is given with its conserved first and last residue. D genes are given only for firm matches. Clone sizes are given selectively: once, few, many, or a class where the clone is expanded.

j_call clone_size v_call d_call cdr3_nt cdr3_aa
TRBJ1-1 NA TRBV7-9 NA TGTACCAGCAGCTCCATTTTCGGGGGCATGAACACTGAAGCTTTCTTT CTSSSIFGGMNTEAFF
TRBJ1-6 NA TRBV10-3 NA TGTGCCATCAGTGAAACTTCAGGGGCAAATAATTCACCCCTCCACTTT CAISETSGANNSPLHF
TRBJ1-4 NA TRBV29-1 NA TGCAGCGCGGGAGGACGGGCTAATGAAAAACGGTTTTTT CSAGGRANEKRFF
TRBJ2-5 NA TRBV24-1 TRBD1 TGTGCCACCAGTGTCGGACAGGGCCTCCCAGAGACCCAGTACTTC CATSVGQGLPETQYF
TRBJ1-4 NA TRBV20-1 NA TGCAGTGCTAGCAGGAGGCCAACTAATGAAAAACTGTTTTTT CSASRRPTNEKLFF
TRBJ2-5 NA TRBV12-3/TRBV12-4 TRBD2 TGTGCCAGCAGTTATGGCGGGGGGCTGGTCCGGGAGACCCAGTACTTC CASSYGGGLVRETQYF
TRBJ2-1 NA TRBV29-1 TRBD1 TGCAGCACCCGGGACAGCTCCTACAATGAGCAGTTCTTC CSTRDSSYNEQFF
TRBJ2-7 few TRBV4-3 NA TGCGCCAGCAGCCGGGACGGAGGATACGAGCAGTACTTC CASSRDGGYEQYF
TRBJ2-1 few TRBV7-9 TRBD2 TGTGCCAGCAGCTTAGCTAGCGGGACCTACAATGAGCAGTTCTTC CASSLASGTYNEQFF
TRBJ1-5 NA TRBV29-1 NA TGCAGCGTAAGAGGGGTCGGCAATCAGCCCCAGCATTTT CSVRGVGNQPQHF
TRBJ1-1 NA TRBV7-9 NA TGTGCCAGCAGCTCGACAGGCCCTACTGAAGCTTTCTTT CASSSTGPTEAFF
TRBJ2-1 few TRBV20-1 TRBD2 TGCAGTGCTGATGGTGGGGCGGGAGGGCTAAGCTCCTACAATGAGCAGTTCTTC CSADGGAGGLSSYNEQFF
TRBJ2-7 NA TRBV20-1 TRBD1 TGCAGGATAGGGACAGCTCACTCCTACGAGCAGTACTTC CRIGTAHSYEQYF
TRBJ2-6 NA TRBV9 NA TGTGCCAGCAGCGCATTAGGGGACTTTGGGGCCAACGTCCTGACTTTC CASSALGDFGANVLTF
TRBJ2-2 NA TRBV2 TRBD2 TGTGCCAGCAGGGAGCGGGGGGGCTCTAGCGGGGAGCTGTTTTTT CASRERGGSSGELFF
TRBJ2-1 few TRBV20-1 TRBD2 TGCAGTGCCGCAAGGGGACTAGCATCGGGTGAGCAGTTCTTC CSAARGLASGEQFF
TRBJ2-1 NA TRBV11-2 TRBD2 TGTGCCAGCAGCTCCCTCCCGAGGGCGGGAGGTAGCAATGAGCAGTTCTTC CASSSLPRAGGSNEQFF
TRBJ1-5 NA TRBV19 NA TGTGCCAGTAGTACGGGACATAGCAATCAGCCCCAGCATTTT CASSTGHSNQPQHF
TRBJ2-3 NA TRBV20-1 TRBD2 TGCAGTGCCACGCTAGCGGGGGCCCGCACAGATACGCAGTATTTT CSATLAGARTDTQYF
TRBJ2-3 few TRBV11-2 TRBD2 TGTGCCAGCAGCCCCCCGTGGGCTAGCGGTAAGGGGCCGGATACGCAGTATTTT CASSPPWASGKGPDTQYF
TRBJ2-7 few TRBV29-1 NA TGCAGCGTTGGCAGGGGTGCGGGATACGAGCAGTACTTC CSVGRGAGYEQYF
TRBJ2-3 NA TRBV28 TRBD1 TGTGCCAGCAGGACTAGACAGGGGTGGGCAGATACGCAGTATTTT CASRTRQGWADTQYF
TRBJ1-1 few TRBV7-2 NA TGTGCCAGCAGCTTAGCGTGGGGGGGGAACACTGAAGCTTTCTTT CASSLAWGGNTEAFF
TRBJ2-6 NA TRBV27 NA TGTGCCAGCCGGGACACTGGGGCCAACGTCCTGACTTTC CASRDTGANVLTF
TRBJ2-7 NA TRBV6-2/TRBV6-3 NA TGTGCCAGCAGGAACACAGGGACCTACGAGCAGTACTTC CASRNTGTYEQYF
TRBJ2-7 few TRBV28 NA TGTGCCAGCAGTTTTCCGGGAACGGCCTACGAGCAGTACTTC CASSFPGTAYEQYF
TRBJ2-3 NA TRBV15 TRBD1 TGTGCCACCACCACTTGGGGCAGGGGGTCAGATACGCAGTATTTT CATTTWGRGSDTQYF